This paragraph reports one T cell receptor (beta chain). Looked up from germline, CDR1 is SGHTA and CDR2 is FQGNSA. The CDR3 extends over 19 amino acids. With V trimmed by 0 bases and J by 0 bases, 8 bases remained unmatched. The sample comes from a study of blood T cell repertoires in COVID-19. The data were produced by immunoSEQ multiplex PCR, yet TCRdb's version contains in-frame clones alone and is incomplete. The table records under 200,000 clones, approximately 87% of them present only once. The TCR sequence derives from a woman in her fifties or sixties with COVID-19, enrolled during active disease. Input material: peripheral blood. V usage is TRBV7-2 and J usage is TRBJ2-4, with TRBD1 matching 10 bases. As DNA, the CDR3 is TGTGCCAGCAGCTTAGCAGGACAGGGGGGTATCGTAGCCAAAAACATTCAGTACTTC. It is translated as CASSLAGQGGIVAKNIQYF.